What follows is one T cell receptor beta chain and its context. These data come from a study of blood T cell repertoires in COVID-19. The repertoire was sequenced with immunoSEQ multiplex PCR; TCRdb's copy has only in-frame clones and lacks some. The table includes about 76,000 clones, about 88% detected once. Germline V gene sequence: CDR1 SGHAT, CDR2 FQNNGV. V was clipped by 5 bases and J by 9 bases, with 17 bases between them. The CDR3 has 15 amino acids. J is TRBJ1-6 and V is TRBV11-2; tentative D call: TRBD1 (5 bases). Sequences were obtained from peripheral blood. The TCR sequence derives from a human donor in a cohort sampled during active COVID-19. The CDR3 protein is CASSASPGVVSPLHF. In nucleotides, the CDR3 is TGTGCCAGCAGCGCGAGCCCGGGGGTGGTTTCACCCCTCCACTTT.